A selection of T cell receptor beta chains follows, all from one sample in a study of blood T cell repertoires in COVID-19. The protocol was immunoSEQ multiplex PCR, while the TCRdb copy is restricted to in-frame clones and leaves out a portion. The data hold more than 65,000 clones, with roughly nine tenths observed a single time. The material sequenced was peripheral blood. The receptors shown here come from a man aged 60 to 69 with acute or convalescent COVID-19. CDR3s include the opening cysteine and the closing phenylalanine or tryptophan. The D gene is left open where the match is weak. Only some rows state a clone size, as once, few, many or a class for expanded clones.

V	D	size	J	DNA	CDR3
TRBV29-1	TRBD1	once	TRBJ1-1	TGCAGCGGTAGACAGGGCGAGAACACTGAAGCTTTCTTT	CSGRQGENTEAFF
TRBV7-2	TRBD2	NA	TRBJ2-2	TGTGCCAGCACCGCCGGGACTAGCGGGGGGGCAAACACCGGGGAGCTGTTTTTT	CASTAGTSGGANTGELFF
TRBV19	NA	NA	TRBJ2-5	TGTGCCAGTAGTATACGCGGAGAGACCCAGTACTTC	CASSIRGETQYF
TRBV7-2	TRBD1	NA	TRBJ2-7	TGTGCCAGCAGCTTTGGGGACAGGGCCGTCTACGAGCAGTACTTC	CASSFGDRAVYEQYF
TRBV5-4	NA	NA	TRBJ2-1	TGTGCCAGCAGCAGCGGACAGCCTTACAATGAGCAGTTCTTC	CASSSGQPYNEQFF
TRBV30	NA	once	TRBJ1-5	TGTGCCTGGAGTCACGGTAGCAATCAGCCCCAGCATTTT	CAWSHGSNQPQHF
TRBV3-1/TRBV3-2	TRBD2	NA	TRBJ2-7	TGTGCCAGCAGCCACCCCAAGACGGGACTAGCGGGGGGAAACCCCTACGAGCAGTACTTC	CASSHPKTGLAGGNPYEQYF
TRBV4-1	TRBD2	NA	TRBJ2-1	TGCGCCAGCAGCCAAGTAACTAGCGGGGGGGCTTTAAATGAGCAGTTCTTC	CASSQVTSGGALNEQFF
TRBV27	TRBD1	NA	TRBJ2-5	TGTGCCAGCAGTTCGCGACTCCCGACAGGGGGCTACACACCCTCAGAGACCCAGTACTTC	CASSSRLPTGGYTPSETQYF
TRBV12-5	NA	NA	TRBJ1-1	TGTGCTAGTGGTTTGTCATCTCCCCAACAAGCAAGCGCCTTT	CASGLSSPQQASAF
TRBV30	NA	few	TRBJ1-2	TGTGCCTGGAGTCCCGCAGACTATGGCTACACCTTC	CAWSPADYGYTF
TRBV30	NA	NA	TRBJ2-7	TGTGCCTGGAGTGGGCCCCAGGGCTACGAGCAGTACTTC	CAWSGPQGYEQYF
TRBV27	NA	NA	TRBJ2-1	TGTGCCAGCAGTAGAACAGGTACCTACAATGAGCAGTTCTTC	CASSRTGTYNEQFF
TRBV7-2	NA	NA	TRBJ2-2	TGTGCCAGCAGAAAGACATACGCGAACACCGGGGAGCTGTTTTTT	CASRKTYANTGELFF
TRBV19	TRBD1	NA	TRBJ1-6	TGTGCCACCAAGACAGGGAACAATTCACCCCTCCACTTT	CATKTGNNSPLHF
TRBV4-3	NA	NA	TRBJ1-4	TGCGCCAGCAGCCAAGTGCGGCAGTTGAATGAAAAACTGTTTTTT	CASSQVRQLNEKLFF
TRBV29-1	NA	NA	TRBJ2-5	TGCAGCGTTGAAGCCCCGGGGGGCCCCCAAGAGACCCAGTACTTC	CSVEAPGGPQETQYF
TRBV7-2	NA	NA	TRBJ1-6	TGTGCCAGCAGCTTAGTGTGGGGGCGCAGTAATTCACCCCTCCACTTT	CASSLVWGRSNSPLHF
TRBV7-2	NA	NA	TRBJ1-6	TGTGCCAGCAGCTTAACTATCAGGGTCGAGAATTCACCCCTCCACTTT	CASSLTIRVENSPLHF
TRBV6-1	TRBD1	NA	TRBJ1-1	TGTGCCAGCAGTGAAGTGCCTACAGGGGTGAACACTGAAGCTTTCTTT	CASSEVPTGVNTEAFF
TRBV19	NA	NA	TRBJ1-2	TGTGCCAGTAGTTCCTTCCCAGTATATGGCTACACCTTC	CASSSFPVYGYTF
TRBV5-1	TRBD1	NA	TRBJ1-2	TGCGCCAGCAGCCGGGGACAGACCTATGGCTACACCTTC	CASSRGQTYGYTF
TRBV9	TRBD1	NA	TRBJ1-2	TGTGCCAGCAGCGTAGGGACAGGCCAATATGGCTACACCTTC	CASSVGTGQYGYTF
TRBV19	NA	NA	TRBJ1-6	TGTGCCAGTAGTACGAACAGTATCAATTCACCCCTCCACTTT	CASSTNSINSPLHF
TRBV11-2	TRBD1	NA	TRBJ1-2	TGTGCCAGCAGCTTCCGGACAGGGGATGGCTACACCTTC	CASSFRTGDGYTF
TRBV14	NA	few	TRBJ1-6	TGTGCCAGCAGCCAAGTTCCGGGGGGGTATTCACCCCTCCACTTT	CASSQVPGGYSPLHF
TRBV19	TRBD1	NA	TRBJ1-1	TGTGCCAGTAGTGTAGACAGGGGACCTGAAGCTTTCTTT	CASSVDRGPEAFF
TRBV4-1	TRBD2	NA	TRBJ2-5	TGCGCCAGCAGCCAGGCCACTAGCGGGGGGCTCCAAGAGACCCAGTACTTC	CASSQATSGGLQETQYF
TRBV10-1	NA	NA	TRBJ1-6	TGCGCCAGCAGTGGAGGCGGGAATTCACCCCTCCACTTT	CASSGGGNSPLHF
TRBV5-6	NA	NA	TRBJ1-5	TGTGCCAGCAGCTCCGGGGGCGGGGGTCAGCCCCAGCATTTT	CASSSGGGGQPQHF
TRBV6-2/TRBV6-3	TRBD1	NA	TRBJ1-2	TGTGCCAGCAGTAGGACAGGGACCTATGGCTACACCTTC	CASSRTGTYGYTF
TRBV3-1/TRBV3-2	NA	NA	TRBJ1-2	TGTGCCAGCAGCCAGTCGGGGGTCCCTAACTATGGCTACACCTTC	CASSQSGVPNYGYTF